This T cell receptor beta chain was identified during a study of OX40 agonist ivuxolimab in advanced cancers. Study as a whole: Patients were infused with ivuxolimab every 2 weeks at 0.01 to 10 mg/kg. Partial responses occurred in Three dose-escalation patients, one with hepatocellular carcinoma and two with cutaneous melanoma. The mean age was 60 years, ranging from roughly 23 to 80, with 65% to 85% of participants male.

Findings and limits, study-wide: On average, a greater number of expanded clones characterised CD8+ T cells relative to CD4+.

Assay used: immunoSEQ multiplex PCR; TCRdb lists only in-frame clones, some missing. The repertoire has tens of thousands of clones, more than 75% of them found once; the top ten carry 0.45% to 0.55%. Trimming left V 4 bases short and J 8 bases short, with 17 bases between. The germline CDR1 and CDR2 sequences are LNHDA and SQIVND (reference sequence). The CDR3 is 15 residues long. For this clone: What it binds is not known.

The TCR comes from an adult with an advanced solid tumor such as melanoma, head and neck, liver or kidney cancer. The V gene is TRBV19, the J gene TRBJ1-4; D is undetermined. The sequencing here drew on CD4+ or CD8+ T cells sorted from blood, taken in a trial of the OX40 agonist ivuxolimab. The CDR3 sequence is CASSTLDSQREKLFF. In DNA, the CDR3 is TGTGCCAGTAGTACCTTGGACTCTCAGAGGGAAAAACTGTTTTTT.